This entry lists 29 T cell receptor beta chains sequenced from one sample in a study of T cell responses to AZD1222 COVID-19 vaccine. TCRdb's copy holds only in-frame clones and misses some; the assay was immunoSEQ multiplex PCR. Found here are approximately 69,000 clones, over 65% of them singletons; the top ten hold 25%. The specimen comprised peripheral blood, sampled 28 days after the second AZD1222 dose. The origin of the receptors is an adult who received the AZD1222 COVID-19 vaccine.

The genes are TRBV19 and TRBJ2-7; TRBD1 is a possible D gene (5 bases). Germline CDR1 is LNHDA and CDR2 is SQIVND (reference sequence). V shed 5 bases and J shed 2 bases, with 13 bases lying between them. This CDR3 comprises 14 residues. The CDR3 sequence: CASSVQGGTYEQYF. As DNA, the CDR3 is TGTGCCAGTAGTGTGCAGGGTGGAACCTACGAGCAGTACTTC. Combining the CDR3 with reference TRBV19 and TRBJ2-7 gives the whole variable domain DGGITQSPKYLFRKEGQNVTLSCEQNLNHDAMYWYRQDPGQGLRLIYYSQIVNDFQKGDIAEGYSVSREKKESFPLTVTSAQKNPTAFYLCASSVQGGTYEQYFGPGTRLTVT.

The chain uses TRBV7-2 and TRBJ2-5; D is uncertain. Deletions cut 5 bases from V and 3 bases from J, with 10 bases between. Per germline, CDR1 SGHTA and CDR2 FQGNSA. The CDR3 extends over 13 amino acids. The CDR3 nucleotides are TGTGCCAGCAGCATGCTGGCGGAAGAGACCCAGTACTTC. This translates into CASSMLAEETQYF.

The chain employs TRBV5-1 and TRBJ1-6; D remains unclear. Per germline, CDR1 SGHRS and CDR2 YFSETQ. Deletions cut 0 bases from V and 5 bases from J, with 9 bases between. The CDR3 consists of 15 residues. CDR3 in DNA: TGCGCCAGCAGCTTGGGTTGGCAAGATAATTCACCCCTCCACTTT. Encoded protein: CASSLGWQDNSPLHF.

This chain links TRBV24-1 with TRBJ2-1, with D uncertain. The germline gives CDR1 KGHDR, CDR2 SFDVKD. This CDR3 spans 14 amino acids. V was clipped by 5 bases and J by 0 bases, with 7 bases between them. CDR3 DNA sequence: TGTGCCACCAGTGTTGGCGGCTCCTACAATGAGCAGTTCTTC. Residues: CATSVGGSYNEQFF.

The chain combines TRBV4-2 with TRBJ2-1; TRBD2 might be the D (7 bases). V was pared by 5 bases and J by 7 bases, with 15 bases between. The CDR3 is 14 amino acids. The germline V gene encodes CDR1 LGHNA and CDR2 YNFKEQ. The CDR3 DNA follows: TGTGCCAGCAGCAAGGAGCGGGACATGAATGAGCAGTTCTTC. Protein: CASSKERDMNEQFF.

The J gene is TRBJ1-1, the V gene TRBV14; 7 bases are shared with TRBD1. Germline CDR1 and CDR2: SGHDN and FVKESK. The CDR3 extends over 15 amino acids. V lost 3 bases to trimming and J lost 3 bases; unmatched junction nucleotides: 7. The CDR3 DNA reads TGTGCCAGCAGCCATCTGACAGGGATATACACTGAAGCTTTCTTT. As protein: CASSHLTGIYTEAFF.

The chain recombines TRBV11-2 with TRBJ2-4; either TRBD1 or TRBD2 may supply D (5 bases each). There are 14 residues in the CDR3. The V and J ends lost 7 bases and 1 base respectively, with 11 bases between them. CDR1 is SGHAT, CDR2 FQNNGV, per germline. CDR3 in amino acids: CASTVGPAKNIQYF. The CDR3 DNA is TGTGCCAGCACCGTGGGACCGGCCAAAAACATTCAGTACTTC.

The V gene is TRBV5-8, the J gene TRBJ2-4; TRBD1 matches 7 bases. The CDR3 covers 14 residues. Per the germline V gene, CDR1 is SGHTS and CDR2 is YDEGEE. Germline trimming cut 4 bases from V and 3 bases from J; bases unmatched to any gene: 4. CDR3 DNA: TGTGCCAGCAGCACCAGGGGGAGCAAAAACATTCAGTACTTC. It codes for CASSTRGSKNIQYF.

The gene calls are TRBV7-8 and TRBJ1-1; TRBD1 aligns across 10 bases. V gave up 5 bases and J gave up 5 bases; unmatched junction bases: 11. The germline V gene has CDR1 SGHVS and CDR2 FQNEAQ. The CDR3 sequence is 16 residues long. CDR3 sequence reads: CASSPTRGQGRTEAFF. The CDR3 DNA reads TGTGCCAGCAGCCCTACTCGGGGACAGGGGAGGACTGAAGCTTTCTTT.

This chain joins TRBV11-3 and TRBJ2-2; possible D gene TRBD1, 5 bases. CDR1 SGHNT and CDR2 YENEEA come from the germline V gene. This CDR3 contains 13 residues. V dropped 5 bases and J dropped 5 bases, with 9 bases sitting between them. The CDR3 sequence is CASSATVTGELFF. Written as DNA, the CDR3 is TGTGCCAGCAGCGCGACAGTTACCGGGGAGCTGTTTTTT.

This chain connects TRBV6-6 to TRBJ1-1; unclear D gene. Germline CDR1 reads MNHNY; CDR2 reads SVGAGI (reference sequence). V lost 10 bases and J 1 base, leaving 7 bases between the germline ends. The CDR3 spans 11 residues. The DNA for the CDR3 is TGTGCCACCCGACAGAACACTGAAGCTTTCTTT. It translates to CATRQNTEAFF.

This chain joins TRBV5-4 and TRBJ1-1; a weak D match, TRBD1 (5 bases). The length of the CDR3 is 14 residues. From germline, CDR1 is SGHNT and CDR2 YYREEE (reference sequence). Trimming shortened V by 6 bases and J by 1 base, and 13 bases separated the two germline ends. The CDR3 DNA sequence: TGTGCCAGCACCCCGGACACCACGAACACTGAAGCTTTCTTT. Amino acid sequence: CASTPDTTNTEAFF.

The chain has TRBV6-6 and TRBJ1-1, with 8 bases identical to TRBD1. The germline V gene encodes CDR1 MNHNY and CDR2 SVGAGI (reference sequence). Trimming took 0 bases from V and 10 from J; bases not matched to a gene: 13. There are 16 residues in the CDR3. The DNA of the CDR3 is TGTGCCAGCAGTTACTCCCCGGGGACAGGCCAAGGTCGAGCTTTCTTT. Protein sequence: CASSYSPGTGQGRAFF.

The chain uses TRBV5-1 and TRBJ1-2; no firm D call. The CDR3 extends over 15 amino acids. Trimming stripped 4 bases from V and 0 bases from J, with 13 bases between. CDR1 SGHRS and CDR2 YFSETQ come from the germline V gene. The CDR3 region is CASSGGHLANYGYTF. In DNA form, the CDR3 reads TGCGCCAGCAGCGGCGGTCACCTAGCTAACTATGGCTACACCTTC.

The chain couples TRBV4-1 to TRBJ1-5, with TRBD1 as a possible D gene (6 bases). The CDR3 covers 16 residues. Per the germline V gene, CDR1 is MGHRA and CDR2 is YSYEKL. The ends were cut back, 1 base at V and 5 bases at J, with 15 bases in the middle. The CDR3 sequence is CASSQGPGQSHQPQHF. DNA of the CDR3: TGCGCCAGCAGCCAAGGTCCAGGACAGTCCCATCAGCCCCAGCATTTT.

The chain employs TRBV12-5 and TRBJ1-6; the D gene is possibly TRBD1 (6 bases). The CDR3 contains 12 residues. With 10 bases removed from V and 13 bases from J, the gap between germline ends came to 17 bases. Germline V gene lookup returns CDR1 LGHNT and CDR2 FRNRAP. The CDR3 nucleotides read TGTGCTACCCAAGGGGGGATGGGGCCCCTCCACTTT. Its translation is CATQGGMGPLHF.

The chain recombines TRBV6-5 with TRBJ1-2, with TRBD1 as a possible D gene (5 bases). CDR3 size: 12 residues. Deletions cut 4 bases from V and 8 bases from J, with 11 bases between. Germline V CDR1 and CDR2: MNHEY, SVGAGI. The CDR3 region is CASSSRGDGYTF. DNA for the CDR3: TGTGCCAGCAGTTCAAGGGGAGACGGCTACACCTTC.

This chain connects TRBV5-6 to TRBJ1-2; the match to TRBD1 covers 8 bases. V lost 0 bases and J lost 2; bases outside the gene matches: 3. This CDR3 spans 15 amino acids. CDR1 and CDR2 from the germline V gene are SGHDT and YYEEEE. The CDR3 DNA reads TGTGCCAGCAGCTTGGGCCCAGGGGGCAACTATGGCTACACCTTC. Encoded protein: CASSLGPGGNYGYTF. Combining the CDR3 with reference TRBV5-6 and TRBJ1-2 gives the whole variable domain DAGVTQSPTHLIKTRGQQVTLRCSPKSGHDTVSWYQQALGQGPQFIFQYYEEEERQRGNFPDRFSGHQFPNYSSELNVNALLLGDSALYLCASSLGPGGNYGYTFGSGTRLTVV.

The chain joins TRBV7-9 to TRBJ2-2; 7 nucleotides agree with TRBD2. Per the germline V gene, CDR1 is SEHNR and CDR2 is FQNEAQ (reference sequence). The CDR3 runs to 17 residues. V gave up 2 bases and J gave up 3 bases; unmatched junction bases: 9. In DNA form, the CDR3 reads TGTGCCAGCAGCTTACCCCCTAGCGGAGGGGACACCGGGGAGCTGTTTTTT. This translates into CASSLPPSGGDTGELFF. Variable domain in full (rest from reference TRBV7-9 and TRBJ2-2): DTGVSQNPRHKITKRGQNVTFRCDPISEHNRLYWYRQTLGQGPEFLTYFQNEAQLEKSRLLSDRFSAERPKGSFSTLEIQRTEQGDSAMYLCASSLPPSGGDTGELFFGEGSRLTVL.

This clone appeared once. The V gene is TRBV2, the J gene TRBJ1-5, with D possibly TRBD1 on 5 matching bases. The CDR3 is 14 residues long. V dropped 7 bases and J dropped 6 bases, with 16 bases sitting between them. The germline V gene has CDR1 SNHLY and CDR2 FYNNEI. The CDR3 nucleotides are TGTGCCAGCACCCCATATGGGGGTCTTCAGCCCCAGCATTTT. Amino acids: CASTPYGGLQPQHF.

This rearrangement joins TRBV6-5 to TRBJ1-1; tentative D call: TRBD1 (5 bases). The V and J ends lost 2 bases and 0 bases respectively, with 10 bases between them. Germline V gene data show CDR1 as MNHEY and CDR2 as SVGAGI. The CDR3 is made up of 15 amino acids. The CDR3 protein is CASSYISGLNTEAFF. The DNA for the CDR3 is TGTGCCAGCAGTTACATCTCAGGGTTGAACACTGAAGCTTTCTTT.

The chain couples TRBV6-1 to TRBJ2-7, with no clear D. CDR1 and CDR2 (germline): MNHNS, SASEGT. Trimming stripped 5 bases from V and 3 bases from J, with 8 bases between. CDR3 length: 12 amino acids. The CDR3 coding sequence is TGTGCCAGCAGTTCAAGCTTCTACGAGCAGTACTTC. Encoded protein: CASSSSFYEQYF.

This chain links TRBV11-2 with TRBJ1-6; 9 bases are a match to TRBD1. The CDR3 loop spans 14 amino acids. V was clipped by 5 bases and J by 10 bases; unmatched bases: 6. CDR1 is SGHAT, CDR2 FQNNGV, per germline. The CDR3 region has the DNA TGTGCCAGCAGCCCACAGGGGGCAGAATCACCCCTCCACTTT. It specifies CASSPQGAESPLHF.

The J gene is TRBJ2-2, the V gene TRBV7-3, with D possibly TRBD2 on 5 matching bases. The V gene's germline CDR1 is SGHTA and CDR2 FQGTGA. The CDR3 is 13 residues long. Trimming stripped 8 bases from V and 5 bases from J, with 12 bases between. The CDR3 loop reads CASGSLGTGELFF. The CDR3 DNA follows: TGTGCCAGCGGGAGTCTGGGGACCGGGGAGCTGTTTTTT.

J is TRBJ1-4 and V is TRBV5-1; 8 nucleotides align to TRBD1. The germline gives CDR1 SGHRS, CDR2 YFSETQ. The V segment lost 2 bases and the J segment 5 bases; nucleotides outside the gene matches: 2. This CDR3 region has 14 residues. The CDR3 here is CASSFGQGNEKLFF. CDR3 sequence (DNA): TGCGCCAGCAGCTTTGGACAGGGAAATGAAAAACTGTTTTTT.

This clone has a handful of counts. The J gene is TRBJ1-1, the V gene TRBV20-1; 7 positions agree with TRBD1. This CDR3 has 10 residues. Germline-derived CDR1 and CDR2 are DFQATT and SNEGSKA (reference sequence). Trimming took 3 bases from V and 9 from J; bases not matched to a gene: 1. The CDR3 nucleotides read TGCAGTGCTAGTAGGGGGCAAGCTTTCTTT. Protein product: CSASRGQAFF.

Only one count was recorded for this clone. The chain links TRBV13 to TRBJ1-1; weak D call: TRBD1 (5 bases). This CDR3 has 11 residues. CDR1 PRHDT and CDR2 FYEKMQ come from the germline V gene (reference sequence). V dropped 1 base and J dropped 11 bases, with 8 bases sitting between them. CDR3 region: CASSLVKGAFF. CDR3 nucleotides: TGTGCCAGCAGCTTAGTAAAGGGGGCTTTCTTT.

In this sample, this clone turned up once. This CDR3 is CASSMGTRGNQPQHF. CDR3 DNA: TGTGCCAGTAGTATGGGGACAAGAGGCAATCAGCCCCAGCATTTT. The genes are TRBV19 and TRBJ1-5, with D perhaps matching TRBD1 (6 bases). CDR1 is LNHDA and CDR2 is SQIVND in the germline V gene (reference sequence). CDR3 length equals 15 residues. Trimming took off 3 bases at V and 2 bases at J, with 11 bases between the two ends.

V and J are TRBV5-4 and TRBJ2-3; D call uncertain. CDR3 size: 14 residues. V gave up 0 bases and J gave up 0 bases, with 5 bases separating them. Germline V gene sequence: CDR1 SGHNT, CDR2 YYREEE (reference sequence). CDR3 region: CASSLDPSTDTQYF. The CDR3 region has the DNA TGTGCCAGCAGCTTGGACCCTAGCACAGATACGCAGTATTTT.